This TCR beta chain was documented in a study of shared T cell receptors in the human thymus. The CDR3 has 21 amino acids. Germline V gene lookup returns CDR1 MNHEY and CDR2 SMNVEV (reference sequence). The trim removed 1 base at V and 2 bases at J, leaving 18 bases unmatched. Clones were sequenced by immunoSEQ multiplex PCR, and TCRdb holds only the in-frame ones, with some missing. Of about 660,000 clones listed, approximately 90% are singletons. In addition, the sample was reused for a study of human thymus T cells. That study adds: Donation was from healthy Finnish infants who were having corrective surgery that addressed congenital heart defects. Resections from corrective heart surgery provided thymus tissue. Gene usage (both V and J) appeared biased in thymic and blood repertoires. As related research reported, thymic repertoires overlapped highly among unrelated individuals.

This clonotype originated in a boy less than two years old with a congenital heart defect. The chain recombines TRBV27 with TRBJ1-2, with 11 bases aligning to TRBD1. The sample comprised thymocytes. CDR3 in DNA: TGTGCCAGCAGTTTATGTCCCCCCCGGACAGGGGGCGACCACGGGAACTATGGCTACACCTTC. Amino acids: CASSLCPPRTGGDHGNYGYTF.